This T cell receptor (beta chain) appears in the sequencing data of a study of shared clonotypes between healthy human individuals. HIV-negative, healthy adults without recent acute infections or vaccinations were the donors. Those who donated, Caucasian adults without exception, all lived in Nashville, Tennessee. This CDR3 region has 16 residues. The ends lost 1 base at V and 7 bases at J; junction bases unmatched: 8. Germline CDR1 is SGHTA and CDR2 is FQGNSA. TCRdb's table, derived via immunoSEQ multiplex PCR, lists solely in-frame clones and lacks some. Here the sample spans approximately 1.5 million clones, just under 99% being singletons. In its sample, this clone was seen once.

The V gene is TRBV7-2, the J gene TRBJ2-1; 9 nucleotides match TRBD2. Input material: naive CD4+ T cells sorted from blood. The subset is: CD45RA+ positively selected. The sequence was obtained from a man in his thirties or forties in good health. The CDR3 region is CASSLEPTSGSNEQFF. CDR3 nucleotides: TGTGCCAGCAGCTTAGAACCTACTAGCGGGTCGAATGAGCAGTTCTTC.